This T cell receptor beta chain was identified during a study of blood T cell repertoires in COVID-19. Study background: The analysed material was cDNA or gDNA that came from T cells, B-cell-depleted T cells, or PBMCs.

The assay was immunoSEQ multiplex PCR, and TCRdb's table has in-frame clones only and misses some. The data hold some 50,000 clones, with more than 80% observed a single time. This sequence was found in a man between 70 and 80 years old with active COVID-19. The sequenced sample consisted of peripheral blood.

The CDR3 reads CASSQVGSGQPQHF. The CDR3 nucleotides are TGCGCCAGCAGCCAAGTTGGGAGTGGTCAGCCCCAGCATTTT. The gene calls are TRBV4-1 and TRBJ1-5; D unresolved. The CDR3 has 14 residues. CDR1 is MGHRA, CDR2 YSYEKL, per germline. Deletions cut 1 base from V and 6 bases from J, with 10 bases between.